The next 8 T cell receptor beta chains were all read from a single sample in a study of T cell repertoires in ileal Crohn's disease. Noted time point: neoterminal ileum biopsy at postoperative endoscopy, about 6 months after surgery. Some clones are missing from TCRdb's copy, which holds only in-frame ones; the method was immunoSEQ multiplex PCR. Of over 15,000 clones in the sample, approximately 72% were seen once. Material: ileal tissue. The receptors stem from an adult with Crohn's disease.

The chain links TRBV4-1 to TRBJ2-1; possible D gene TRBD2, 5 bases. CDR3 length: 14 residues. The germline V gene has CDR1 MGHRA and CDR2 YSYEKL. Trimming stripped 1 base from V and 4 bases from J, with 8 bases between. The CDR3 protein is CASSQGERYNEQFF. CDR3 nucleotides: TGCGCCAGCAGCCAAGGGGAGCGGTACAATGAGCAGTTCTTC.

This clone was seen more than once but under ten times. The rearrangement joins TRBV7-2 to TRBJ2-2, with 7 bases that match TRBD2. Germline values: CDR1 SGHTA, CDR2 FQGNSA. There are 14 residues in the CDR3. V lost 11 bases to trimming and J lost 3 bases; unmatched junction nucleotides: 9. CDR3 DNA: TGTGCCTCCGGGCGGGAGTTATACACCGGGGAGCTGTTTTTT. It translates to CASGRELYTGELFF.

For the CDR3, the DNA is TGTGCCAGCAGTTCCCTAGCGCCAGATACGCAGTATTTT. Its protein product is CASSSLAPDTQYF. The chain employs TRBV6-6 and TRBJ2-3; a possible D gene is TRBD2 (6 bases). Trimming stripped 4 bases from V and 4 bases from J, with 9 bases between. CDR3 length: 13 residues. Germline V CDR1 and CDR2: MNHNY, SVGAGI (reference sequence).

This clone is labeled as large (0.1 to 1%). This CDR3 is CSGRLAGGGSNTDTQYF. CDR3 coding DNA: TGCAGCGGTCGATTAGCGGGAGGTGGTAGTAACACAGATACGCAGTATTTT. V is TRBV29-1 and J is TRBJ2-3, with 10 bases lining up with TRBD2. Germline V lookup: CDR1 SQVTM, CDR2 ANQGSEA. After removal of 7 bases from V and 2 bases from J, the junction contained 15 bases not matched to a gene. This CDR3 spans 17 amino acids.

This chain connects TRBV9 to TRBJ2-3; the D is unclear. The V gene lost 0 bases and the J gene lost 2 bases, with 10 bases spanning the gap. Germline assignment: CDR1 SGDLS and CDR2 YYNGEE. The CDR3 extends over 15 amino acids. CDR3 region: CASSVGELNTDTQYF. The CDR3 coding sequence is TGTGCCAGCAGCGTAGGCGAGCTAAACACAGATACGCAGTATTTT.

This rearrangement joins TRBV2 to TRBJ1-1; the D gene is possibly TRBD1 (6 bases). This CDR3 has 16 residues. In germline, CDR1 is SNHLY, CDR2 FYNNEI. V was clipped by 6 bases and J by 10 bases, with 27 bases between them. DNA for the CDR3: TGTGCCAGCAGATCTGAGGGGGAACCGGGGAATCGTCGAGCTTTCTTT. Protein sequence: CASRSEGEPGNRRAFF. Full variable domain (outside the CDR3, taken from reference TRBV2 and TRBJ1-1): EPEVTQTPSHQVTQMGQEVILRCVPISNHLYFYWYRQILGQKVEFLVSFYNNEISEKSEIFDDQFSVERPDGSNFTLKIRSTKLEDSAMYFCASRSEGEPGNRRAFFGQGTRLTVV.

This clone was seen more than once but under ten times. V gene TRBV6-1 combines with J gene TRBJ1-2; tentative D call: TRBD1 (6 bases). Trimming shortened V by 7 bases and J by 4 bases, and 10 bases separated the two germline ends. The CDR3 has 12 amino acids. Germline lookup yields CDR1 MNHNS and CDR2 SASEGT. DNA for the CDR3: TGTGCCAGCACCCTAGGGGGCTATGGCTACACCTTC. This encodes CASTLGGYGYTF.

The V gene is TRBV10-1, the J gene TRBJ2-5; TRBD2 matches 12 bases. Germline loops: CDR1 WNHNN, CDR2 SYGVQD (reference sequence). The CDR3 has 18 residues. V lost 9 bases and J lost 5; bases outside the gene matches: 19. CDR3 amino acids: CASPVTSGGLGAGETQYF. The CDR3 DNA reads as TGCGCCAGTCCCGTGACTAGCGGGGGCTTAGGGGCCGGGGAGACCCAGTACTTC.